This entry lists 20 T cell receptor beta chains sequenced from one sample in a study of Ad26.COV2.S vaccination and SARS-CoV-2 variants. The treatment denotes: roughly 19 received Ad26.COV2.S at low or high dose, single or two shots; about 5 received placebo; per-sample allocation not given. Day 63 following the first vaccine or placebo injection was when the samples were taken. Profiling relied on immunoSEQ multiplex PCR, and the TCRdb table lists in-frame clones only, not all of them. Of 300,000 to 400,000 clones in the sample, 70% to 90% were seen once. Sequences were derived from peripheral blood, sampled in a trial of Ad26.COV2.S vaccine versus placebo. The receptors were sampled from a person aged 18-60 years who received the Ad26.COV2.S COVID-19 vaccine or a placebo.

CDR3 residues: CASGGQGLYNQPQHF. In DNA, the CDR3 is TGTGCCAGTGGGGGCCAGGGGCTTTACAATCAGCCCCAGCATTTT. This chain joins TRBV19 and TRBJ1-5; weak D call: TRBD1 (6 bases). Germline values: CDR1 LNHDA, CDR2 SQIVND (reference sequence). CDR3 size: 15 residues. Trimming took 8 bases from V and 3 from J, leaving 17 bases between them.

The V gene is TRBV5-6, the J gene TRBJ1-5; D not certain. V was clipped by 2 bases and J by 5 bases, with 17 bases between them. CDR1 is SGHDT, CDR2 YYEEEE, per germline. The CDR3 loop spans 16 amino acids. The chain's CDR3 is CASSLTGPQFDQPQHF. As DNA, the CDR3 is TGTGCCAGCAGCTTAACCGGACCGCAGTTCGATCAGCCCCAGCATTTT.

This chain uses TRBV27 with TRBJ1-1; no reliable D call. The germline V gene encodes CDR1 MNHEY and CDR2 SMNVEV (reference sequence). The germline V and J ends were trimmed by 2 bases and 0 bases, with 10 bases remaining between them. The CDR3 runs to 15 residues. CDR3 region: CASSLLGLVNTEAFF. The CDR3 DNA follows: TGTGCCAGCAGTTTACTGGGATTGGTGAACACTGAAGCTTTCTTT.

In its sample, this clone was seen once. The chain links TRBV2 to TRBJ1-4; 9 bases are shared with TRBD1. There are 14 residues in the CDR3. Germline loops: CDR1 SNHLY, CDR2 FYNNEI. Unmatched junction bases numbered 6, after V lost 3 bases and J lost 10 bases. The CDR3 nucleotides are TGTGCCAGCAGTGAGGACAGGGGAATTGGAAAACTGTTTTTT. Protein product: CASSEDRGIGKLFF.

The rearrangement links TRBV2 to TRBJ2-5, with 7 bases fitting TRBD1. V shed 4 bases, J shed 1 base, and the junction held 6 bases outside the gene matches. The CDR3 extends over 15 amino acids. In germline, CDR1 is SNHLY, CDR2 FYNNEI. Here the CDR3 DNA reads TGTGCCAGCAGTGGACAGGGATCCCCCCAAGAGACCCAGTACTTC. Its translation is CASSGQGSPQETQYF.

The genes are TRBV6-6 and TRBJ1-4; 7 positions match TRBD1. This CDR3 spans 16 amino acids. Losses at the gene ends were 6 bases for V and 8 bases for J; bases not matched to a gene: 15. Germline assignment: CDR1 MNHNY and CDR2 SVGAGI (reference sequence). CDR3 DNA: TGTGCCAGCAGGCCTGGGAGGGGGCCGGAGAGAGAAAAACTGTTTTTT. Its translation is CASRPGRGPEREKLFF.

The V gene is TRBV6-2 or TRBV6-3, the J gene TRBJ1-2; TRBD1 is a possible D gene (5 bases). This CDR3 is built from 15 residues. Germline-derived CDR1 and CDR2 are MNHEY and SVGEGT. Trimming stripped 2 bases from V and 4 bases from J, with 14 bases between. The CDR3 here is CASSYPGVGSYGYTF. The DNA of the CDR3 is TGTGCCAGCAGTTACCCGGGGGTTGGGTCCTATGGCTACACCTTC.

This rearrangement joins TRBV24-1 to TRBJ2-1, with 10 bases identical to TRBD2. Per the germline V gene, CDR1 is KGHDR and CDR2 is SFDVKD. The J segment lost 6 bases and the V segment lost 4 bases, leaving 2 bases of the junction unmatched. The CDR3 sequence is 14 residues long. CDR3 sequence reads: CATSELAGRNEQFF. The CDR3 DNA follows: TGTGCCACCAGTGAACTAGCGGGGCGCAATGAGCAGTTCTTC.

This chain connects TRBV7-2 to TRBJ2-3, with 9 bases that match TRBD2. J lost 2 bases, V lost 5 bases, and 8 bases had no gene match. Germline CDR1 is SGHTA and CDR2 is FQGNSA. CDR3 length: 16 amino acids. The CDR3 nucleotides read TGTGCCAGCAGCCAAGGGCGCGGGAGGGCCACAGATACGCAGTATTTT. Translating it yields CASSQGRGRATDTQYF.

There are a few counts of this clone. V usage is TRBV29-1 and J usage is TRBJ2-2; D gene ambiguous. In germline, CDR1 is SQVTM, CDR2 ANQGSEA. The V and J ends lost 4 bases and 3 bases respectively, with 6 bases between them. The CDR3 spans 12 residues. CDR3 sequence (DNA): TGCAGCGTTGTCAGGTACACCGGGGAGCTGTTTTTT. Amino acid sequence: CSVVRYTGELFF.

This clone showed up just once. This chain uses TRBV4-3 with TRBJ1-1, with 11 bases that match TRBD1. This CDR3 region has 16 residues. CDR1 is LGHNA and CDR2 is YSLEER in the germline V gene. Trimming at V came to 0 bases and at J to 5 bases, leaving 5 bases not matched to a gene. The CDR3 DNA is TGCGCCAGCAGCCAAGATGGACAGGGGGCATTTACTGAAGCTTTCTTT. Its protein product is CASSQDGQGAFTEAFF.

V is TRBV28 and J is TRBJ2-4; no reliable D call. The length of the CDR3 is 12 residues. Germline lookup yields CDR1 MDHEN and CDR2 SYDVKM. Trimming shortened V by 2 bases and J by 5 bases, and 4 bases separated the two germline ends. This chain's CDR3 is CASSLTQNIQYF. The CDR3 DNA follows: TGTGCCAGCAGTTTAACTCAAAACATTCAGTACTTC.

The J gene is TRBJ1-1, the V gene TRBV6-5, with TRBD1 identical over 10 bases. V lost 6 bases to trimming and J lost 10 bases; unmatched junction nucleotides: 11. The CDR3 has 14 amino acids. Per germline, CDR1 MNHEY and CDR2 SVGAGI. The CDR3, as DNA: TGTGCCAGCAGCCTCGGACAGGGGGTCGGGACAGCTTTCTTT. It codes for CASSLGQGVGTAFF.

The chain is built from TRBV9 and TRBJ1-1; D call uncertain. CDR3 length: 15 amino acids. V lost 0 bases, J lost 1 base, and 10 bases lay in between. CDR1 and CDR2 from the germline V gene are SGDLS and YYNGEE. The DNA for the CDR3 is TGTGCCAGCAGCGTAGAAGTGGCGGGGAACACTGAAGCTTTCTTT. It yields the protein CASSVEVAGNTEAFF.

This chain uses TRBV7-8 with TRBJ2-7; D unresolved. In germline, CDR1 is SGHVS, CDR2 FQNEAQ. Trimming left V 5 bases short and J 3 bases short, with 5 bases between. The CDR3 runs to 11 residues. Here the CDR3 reads CASSQDYEQYF. DNA of the CDR3: TGTGCCAGCAGCCAAGACTACGAGCAGTACTTC.

CDR3 residues: CASSMDLNYGYTF. In DNA, the CDR3 is TGTGCCAGTAGTATGGACCTTAACTATGGCTACACCTTC. The chain couples TRBV19 to TRBJ1-2; D ambiguous. The CDR3 is 13 amino acids. V lost 3 bases, J lost 1 base, and 6 bases lay in between. CDR1 is LNHDA, CDR2 SQIVND, per germline (reference sequence).

J is TRBJ1-1 and V is TRBV10-2; no reliable D call. V shed 7 bases and J shed 5 bases, with 8 bases lying between them. The germline gives CDR1 WSHSY, CDR2 SAAADI. The CDR3 length is 11 residues. This chain's CDR3 is CASIEGTEAFF. The CDR3 DNA follows: TGCGCCAGCATCGAGGGAACTGAAGCTTTCTTT.

The V call is TRBV7-9, the J call TRBJ1-4, with unresolved D. The CDR3 loop spans 17 amino acids. Germline values: CDR1 SEHNR, CDR2 FQNEAQ (reference sequence). Trimming removed 0 bases from V and 4 bases from J, with 15 bases in between. CDR3 amino acids: CASSLAPLSSGNEKLFF. The CDR3 DNA reads TGTGCCAGCAGCTTAGCCCCATTATCATCCGGTAATGAAAAACTGTTTTTT.

The chain links TRBV9 to TRBJ2-1; TRBD1 or TRBD2 may be the D gene (5 bases each). This CDR3 region has 13 residues. V was cut by 3 bases and J by 8 bases, with 12 bases left in between. Germline CDR1 is SGDLS and CDR2 is YYNGEE. CDR3 in DNA: TGTGCCAGCAGCGCGGGGCTAAACTATGAGCAGTTCTTC. Its translation is CASSAGLNYEQFF.

The chain uses TRBV27 and TRBJ2-7, with 16 bases lining up with TRBD2. Losses at the gene ends were 8 bases for V and 3 bases for J; bases not matched to a gene: 7. Per germline, CDR1 MNHEY and CDR2 SMNVEV (reference sequence). There are 16 residues in the CDR3. This CDR3 is CASATGLAGGIYEQYF. Written as DNA, the CDR3 is TGTGCCAGCGCGACGGGACTAGCGGGGGGGATCTACGAGCAGTACTTC.